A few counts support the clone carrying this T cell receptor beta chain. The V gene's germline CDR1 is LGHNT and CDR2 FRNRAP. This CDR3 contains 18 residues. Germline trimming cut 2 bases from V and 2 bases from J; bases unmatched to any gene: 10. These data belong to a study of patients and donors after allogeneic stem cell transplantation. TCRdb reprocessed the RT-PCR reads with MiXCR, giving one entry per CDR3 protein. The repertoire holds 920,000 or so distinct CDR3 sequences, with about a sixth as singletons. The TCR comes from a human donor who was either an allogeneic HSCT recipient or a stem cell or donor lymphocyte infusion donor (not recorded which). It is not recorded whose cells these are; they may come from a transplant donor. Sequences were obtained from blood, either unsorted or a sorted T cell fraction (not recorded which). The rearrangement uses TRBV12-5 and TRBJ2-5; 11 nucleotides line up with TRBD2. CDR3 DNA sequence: TGTGCTAGTGGTTTGTTAGGACGACTAGCGGGGCAACAAGAGACCCAGTACTTC. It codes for CASGLLGRLAGQQETQYF.